This T cell receptor beta chain was recorded in a study of T cells after yellow fever vaccination. Study overall: Fractions containing few cells were prepared with SMART-Seq v4 Ultra Low Input.

Unmatched junction bases numbered 4, after V lost 7 bases and J lost 4 bases. This CDR3 has 15 amino acids. Study-level points and caveats: Abundant contaminating clonotypes from the bulk population could appear in FACS-sorted repertoires.

TCR cDNA was made by 5'RACE template switching, adding a universal primer site and UMIs. TCRdb called the 5' RACE reads again in MiXCR, with one record for every CDR3 protein. The sample lists a few hundred thousand distinct CDR3 sequences, around 7% seen once, with around 0.9% in the top ten. Regarding this clonotype: Its specificity is not known.

Source: CD4+ T cells sorted from PBMCs, taken 15 days after the yellow fever booster vaccination. The chain joins TRBV12-3 or TRBV12-4 to TRBJ2-3; 14 bases agree with TRBD2. The TCR originated in a man aged 25-45 years who received the YFV17D yellow fever vaccine. The CDR3 spells CASNPTSGRADTQYF. The CDR3 DNA reads as TGTGCCAGCAACCCGACTAGCGGGAGGGCAGATACGCAGTATTTT.